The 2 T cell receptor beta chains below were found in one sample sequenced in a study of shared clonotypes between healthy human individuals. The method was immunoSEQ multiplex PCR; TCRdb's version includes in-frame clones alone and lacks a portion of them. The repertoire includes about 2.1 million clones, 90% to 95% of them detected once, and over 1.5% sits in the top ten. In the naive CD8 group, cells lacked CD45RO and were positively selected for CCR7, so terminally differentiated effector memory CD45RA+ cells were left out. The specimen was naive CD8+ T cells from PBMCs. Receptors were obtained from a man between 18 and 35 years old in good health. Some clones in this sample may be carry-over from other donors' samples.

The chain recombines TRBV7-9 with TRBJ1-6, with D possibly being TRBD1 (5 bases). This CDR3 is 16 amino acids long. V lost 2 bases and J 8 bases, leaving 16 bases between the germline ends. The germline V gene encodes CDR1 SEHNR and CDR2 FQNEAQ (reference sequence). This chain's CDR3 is CASSLHGRGGDSPLHF. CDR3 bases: TGTGCCAGCAGCTTACACGGGAGGGGAGGAGATTCACCCCTCCACTTT.

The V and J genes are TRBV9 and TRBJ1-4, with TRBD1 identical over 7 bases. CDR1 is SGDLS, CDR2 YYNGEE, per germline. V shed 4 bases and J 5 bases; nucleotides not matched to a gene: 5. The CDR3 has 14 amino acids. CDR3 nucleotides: TGTGCCAGCAGCTCGGACAGGCTAAATGAAAAACTGTTTTTT. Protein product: CASSSDRLNEKLFF.